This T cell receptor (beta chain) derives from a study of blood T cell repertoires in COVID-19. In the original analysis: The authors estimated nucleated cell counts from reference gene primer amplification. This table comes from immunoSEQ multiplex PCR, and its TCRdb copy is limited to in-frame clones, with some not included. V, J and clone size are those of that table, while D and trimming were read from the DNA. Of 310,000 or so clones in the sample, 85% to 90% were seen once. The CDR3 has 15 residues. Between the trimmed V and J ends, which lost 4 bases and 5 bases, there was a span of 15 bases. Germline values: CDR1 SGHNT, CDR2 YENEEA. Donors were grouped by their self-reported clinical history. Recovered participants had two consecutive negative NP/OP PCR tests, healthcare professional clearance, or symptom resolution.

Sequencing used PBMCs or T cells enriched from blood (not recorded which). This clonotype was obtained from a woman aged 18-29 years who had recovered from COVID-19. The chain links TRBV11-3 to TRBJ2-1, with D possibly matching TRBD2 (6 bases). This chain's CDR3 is CASSSYGGPDNEQFF. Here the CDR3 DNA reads TGTGCCAGCAGCTCCTACGGGGGTCCTGACAATGAGCAGTTCTTC.